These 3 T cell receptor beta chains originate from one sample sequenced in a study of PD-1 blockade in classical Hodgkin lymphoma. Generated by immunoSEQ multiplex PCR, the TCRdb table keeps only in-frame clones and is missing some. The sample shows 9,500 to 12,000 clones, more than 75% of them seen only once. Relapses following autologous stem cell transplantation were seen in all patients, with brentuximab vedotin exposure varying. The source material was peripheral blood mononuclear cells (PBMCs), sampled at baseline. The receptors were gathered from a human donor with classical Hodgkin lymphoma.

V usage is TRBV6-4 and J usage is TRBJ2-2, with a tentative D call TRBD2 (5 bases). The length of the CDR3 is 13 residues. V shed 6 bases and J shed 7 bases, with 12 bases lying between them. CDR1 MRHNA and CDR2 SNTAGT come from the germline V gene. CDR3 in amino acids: CASRTDGVGELFF. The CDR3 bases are TGTGCCAGCAGGACGGACGGGGTCGGGGAGCTGTTTTTT.

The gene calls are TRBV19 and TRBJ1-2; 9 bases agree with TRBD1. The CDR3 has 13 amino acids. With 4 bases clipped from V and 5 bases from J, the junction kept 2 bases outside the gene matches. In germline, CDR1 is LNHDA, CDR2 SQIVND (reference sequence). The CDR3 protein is CASSRTGEYGYTF. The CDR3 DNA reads TGTGCCAGTAGTAGGACAGGGGAATATGGCTACACCTTC.

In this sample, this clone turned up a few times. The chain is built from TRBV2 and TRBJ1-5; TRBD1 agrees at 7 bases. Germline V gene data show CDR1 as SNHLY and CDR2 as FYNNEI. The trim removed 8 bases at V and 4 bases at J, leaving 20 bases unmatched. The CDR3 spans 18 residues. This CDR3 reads CASSERGIDRAGNQPQHF. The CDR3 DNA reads TGTGCCAGCTCAGAAAGAGGGATAGACAGGGCCGGGAATCAGCCCCAGCATTTT.